These T cell receptor beta chains were read from a single sample in a study of T-cell reconstitution after alpha-beta-depleted transplantation in children. TCRdb independently ran MiXCR on the PCR reads; one entry per CDR3 protein. The sample holds 200,000 to 250,000 distinct CDR3 sequences, more than 10% seen once. Sequencing was performed on PBMCs from the stem cell graft donor, taken from the stem cell graft. All receptors come from a human donor who donated a stem cell graft to a child with acute lymphoblastic leukemia. The CDR3 runs from the conserved cysteine through the conserved F or W. The order of the fields is D gene, V gene, clone size, J gene, CDR3 protein, CDR3 DNA. A D gene is named only where the DNA matches it firmly. Rows give clone size only sometimes, using once, few, many, or a class for an expanded clone.

>TRBD1|TRBV12-3/TRBV12-4|few|TRBJ2-1
CASSTTGVNEQFF
TGTGCCAGCAGTACGACAGGGGTCAATGAGCAGTTCTTC
>NA|TRBV4-2|many|TRBJ2-3
CASSQGTVTDTQYF
TGTGCCAGCAGCCAAGGGACAGTGACAGATACGCAGTATTTT
>NA|TRBV11-2|many|TRBJ1-1
CASSPQAIEAFF
TGTGCCAGCAGTCCACAGGCGATTGAAGCTTTCTTT
>NA|TRBV30|many|TRBJ1-2
CAWNETPYGYTF
TGTGCCTGGAACGAGACCCCCTATGGCTACACCTTC
>TRBD1|TRBV5-1|many|TRBJ1-1
CASSPGQGVRHTEAFF
TGCGCCAGCAGCCCGGGACAGGGGGTTCGCCACACTGAAGCTTTCTTT
>NA|TRBV5-6|many|TRBJ2-5
CASRPGGRARETQYF
TGTGCCAGCCGACCAGGAGGACGGGCGCGAGAGACCCAGTACTTC
>NA|TRBV7-9|many|TRBJ2-6
CASSSASSSGANVLTF
TGTGCCAGCAGCTCGGCCTCCTCCTCTGGGGCCAACGTCCTGACTTTC
>NA|TRBV30|NA|TRBJ2-3
CAWTSGGSDTQYF
TGTGCCTGGACCTCCGGGGGTTCGGATACGCAGTATTTT
>TRBD1|TRBV7-2|many|TRBJ1-1
CASRPPTGQNTEAFF
TGTGCCAGCAGACCACCGACAGGGCAGAACACTGAAGCTTTCTTT
>NA|TRBV9|many|TRBJ2-3
CASCTDGTSTDTQYF
TGTGCCAGTTGCACCGACGGTACTAGCACAGATACGCAGTATTTT
>NA|TRBV30|many|TRBJ2-7
CAWSGVGADEQYF
TGTGCCTGGAGTGGTGTTGGGGCGGACGAGCAGTACTTC
>NA|TRBV7-9|many|TRBJ2-5
CASSLVESPRTQYF
TGTGCCAGCAGCTTAGTTGAGTCCCCGAGGACCCAGTACTTC
>NA|TRBV20-1|many|TRBJ2-7
CSARLVYEQYF
TGCAGTGCACGACTAGTCTACGAGCAGTACTTC
>NA|TRBV2|many|TRBJ1-1
CASSDRRMNTEAFF
TGTGCCAGCAGTGATCGACGGATGAACACTGAAGCTTTCTTT
>NA|TRBV7-2|few|TRBJ2-5
CASSSQLQETQYF
TGTGCCAGCAGCAGCCAACTCCAGGAGACCCAGTACTTC
>NA|TRBV5-1|many|TRBJ1-3
CASSLTGGNTIYF
TGCGCCAGCAGCTTAACAGGTGGAAACACCATATATTTT
>TRBD1|TRBV7-2|NA|TRBJ2-5
CASRQGPVQETQYF
TGTGCCAGCAGACAGGGGCCAGTTCAAGAGACCCAGTACTTC
>NA|TRBV20-1|many|TRBJ1-2
CSATLGTRLGGYTF
TGCAGTGCGACCCTAGGGACGAGGCTAGGTGGCTACACCTTC
>NA|TRBV4-3|many|TRBJ1-1
CASSQVGQGGVGAFF
TGCGCCAGCAGCCAAGTTGGCCAGGGTGGGGTTGGCGCTTTCTTT
>NA|TRBV5-6|many|TRBJ2-1
CASSLETENLYNEQFF
TGTGCCAGCAGCTTGGAGACAGAAAATCTCTACAATGAGCAGTTCTTC
>TRBD2|TRBV20-1|many|TRBJ2-5
CSARRLAGGQETQYF
TGCAGTGCTAGAAGGCTAGCGGGGGGTCAAGAGACCCAGTACTTC
>NA|TRBV7-2|many|TRBJ1-2
CASSARNRVRGYTF
TGTGCCAGCAGCGCACGGAACAGGGTTCGGGGCTACACCTTC
>NA|TRBV27|many|TRBJ2-1
CASSLSFLGEQFF
TGTGCCAGCAGTTTATCGTTTCTCGGGGAGCAGTTCTTC
>NA|TRBV4-2|many|TRBJ2-3
CASSRIGGLDTQYF
TGTGCCAGCAGCCGTATCGGGGGGCTCGATACGCAGTATTTT
>NA|TRBV5-1|many|TRBJ2-7
CASSLTDRPSSYEQYF
TGCGCCAGCAGCTTGACGGACAGACCGAGCTCCTACGAGCAGTACTTC
>TRBD1|TRBV5-1|many|TRBJ1-6
CASSQPGTGDSPLHF
TGCGCCAGCAGCCAGCCCGGGACAGGGGATTCACCCCTCCACTTT
>NA|TRBV27|few|TRBJ2-3
CASSYMEGGTDTQYF
TGTGCCAGCAGTTATATGGAAGGGGGCACAGATACGCAGTATTTT
>NA|TRBV14|many|TRBJ2-3
CASSSEGSTQYF
TGTGCCAGCAGCTCGGAAGGGAGTACGCAGTATTTT
>NA|TRBV19|many|TRBJ1-6
CASSIGTSNAPLHF
TGTGCCAGTAGCATCGGGACATCAAATGCACCCCTCCACTTT
>TRBD2|TRBV6-5|few|TRBJ2-1
CASSYRSGGTYNEQFF
TGTGCCAGCAGTTACCGTAGCGGGGGCACCTACAATGAGCAGTTCTTC
>NA|TRBV7-9|many|TRBJ2-3
CASRGVPDTQYF
TGTGCCAGCAGAGGGGTCCCAGATACGCAGTATTTT
>NA|TRBV28|many|TRBJ2-3
CAILKGDTQYF
TGTGCCATCCTTAAGGGAGATACGCAGTATTTT
>TRBD2|TRBV20-1|NA|TRBJ2-7
CSARESRGTYEQYF
TGCAGTGCCCGAGAATCGCGGGGGACCTACGAGCAGTACTTC
>NA|TRBV10-3|NA|TRBJ1-2
CAMDGGSGYGYTF
TGTGCCATGGACGGGGGAAGCGGCTATGGCTACACCTTC
>TRBD1|TRBV20-1|many|TRBJ2-7
CSARMWDSYSYEQYF
TGCAGTGCTAGAATGTGGGACAGCTACTCCTACGAGCAGTACTTC
>NA|TRBV5-1|many|TRBJ1-6
CASSLEGANSPLHF
TGCGCCAGCAGCTTGGAGGGAGCAAATTCACCCCTCCACTTT
>NA|TRBV18|NA|TRBJ1-1
CASSRVNTEAFF
TGTGCCAGCTCACGGGTGAACACTGAAGCTTTCTTT
>TRBD1|TRBV12-3/TRBV12-4|many|TRBJ1-1
CASNQDRGPTEAFF
TGTGCCAGCAACCAGGACAGGGGGCCCACTGAAGCTTTCTTT
>TRBD2|TRBV7-2|many|TRBJ2-2
CASSPRLADTGELFF
TGTGCCAGCAGCCCTAGACTAGCGGACACCGGGGAGCTGTTTTTT
>NA|TRBV5-1|many|TRBJ2-3
CASSLNFRQGTDTQYF
TGCGCCAGCAGCTTGAATTTTCGACAGGGCACAGATACGCAGTATTTT
>NA|TRBV7-9|many|TRBJ2-3
CASDRNPTDTQYF
TGTGCCAGTGACAGAAACCCCACAGATACGCAGTATTTT
>NA|TRBV24-1|many|TRBJ2-5
CATSDVDGETQYF
TGTGCCACCAGTGATGTGGACGGGGAGACCCAGTACTTC
>TRBD1|TRBV5-5|many|TRBJ2-7
CASSSRQGRSYEQYF
TGTGCCAGCAGCTCCCGACAGGGCCGGTCCTACGAGCAGTACTTC
>NA|TRBV10-2|many|TRBJ2-7
CASSERGLLYEQYF
TGCGCCAGCAGTGAACGAGGGCTGTTGTACGAGCAGTACTTC
>TRBD1|TRBV29-1|many|TRBJ2-1
CSVDGTGTGAGGEQFF
TGCAGCGTTGACGGGACCGGGACAGGGGCTGGCGGTGAGCAGTTCTTC
>TRBD1|TRBV28|many|TRBJ2-2
CASQRQGANTGELFF
TGTGCCAGCCAAAGACAGGGGGCAAACACCGGGGAGCTGTTTTTT
>NA|TRBV7-9|NA|TRBJ1-1
CASSGGMWPEAFF
TGTGCCAGCAGCGGGGGAATGTGGCCTGAAGCTTTCTTT
>TRBD1|TRBV6-1|many|TRBJ2-2
CASSDNPPGQGSTGELFF
TGTGCCAGCTCCGATAACCCTCCGGGACAGGGCAGCACCGGGGAGCTGTTTTTT
>TRBD1|TRBV12-3/TRBV12-4|many|TRBJ1-2
CASSWTGANYGYTF
TGTGCCAGCAGTTGGACAGGAGCTAACTATGGCTACACCTTC
>TRBD1|TRBV12-3/TRBV12-4|many|TRBJ2-5
CASSLDRGLGETQYF
TGTGCCAGCAGTCTGGACAGGGGGCTAGGGGAGACCCAGTACTTC
>NA|TRBV3-1|many|TRBJ1-5
CASSPGGGSNQPQHF
TGTGCCAGCAGCCCTGGGGGCGGGAGCAATCAGCCCCAGCATTTT
>NA|TRBV5-1|many|TRBJ2-2
CASFKRGSAGELFF
TGCGCCAGCTTCAAACGGGGGTCGGCCGGGGAGCTGTTTTTT